The present T cell receptor beta chain was sequenced within a study of vaccination effects on CD4 cells after COVID-19 (dated 2022 in TCRdb). Broadly, across the study: Participants received two doses of either the BNT162b2 or the mRNA-1273 mRNA SARS-CoV-2 vaccine. Cultures from other donors in the study were sequenced with the Oncomine TCR Beta short-read assay on an Illumina iSeq 100. The full study included some eleven COVID-19 convalescent patients and a few SARS-CoV-2-naive healthy vaccine recipients. In both COVID-19 convalescent patients and infection-naive vaccine recipients, the study compared SARS-CoV-2 spike-specific CD4+ TCR repertoires from before mRNA vaccination with those from after it.

Beyond this particular receptor, the publication reports: Only a small number of convalescent patients were included, and no early post-infection timepoints were available, which limited the study. Clones induced by infection and clones induced by vaccination both contracted markedly at late timepoints after vaccination, which fits with T cell responses waning over time. Among healthy vaccine recipients, nearly all vaccine-induced clones were SARS-CoV-2 mono-reactive, and just 1 of 255 was cross-reactive with common cold coronaviruses.

To prepare the library, the immunoSEQ multiplex PCR assay was applied. DNA from the CD4+ T cells that had been cultured and isolated underwent TCR beta CDR3 sequencing. The published analysis was carried out like this. Non-productive TCR sequences were discarded, and reads were trimmed to the CDR3 region, with only CDR3s of 7 or more amino acids retained. The MANAFEST web app was used to identify antigen-specific clonotypes by comparing expansion in peptide wells with expansion in reference cultures. To be called positive, a clone needed expansion at FDR<0.05 compared with the reference and with all other wells, an odds ratio greater than 5, and a frequency greater than 0.1% in two replicate wells. Cross-reactive clonotypes were defined as significantly expanded in SARS-CoV-2 spike wells and in at least one common cold coronavirus spike condition. Levenshtein distance calculated with the stringdist R package was used to assess CDR3 similarity, and unrooted trees were constructed with ape in R 3.6.1. This immuneACCESS table, as held by TCRdb, lists in-frame sequences with V and J called but not all clones. Of the missing ones, under half trace to an unresolved V gene in checked studies; the others have no known cause. V and J calls and clone size are as listed in that table; D and trimming were resolved from the DNA. Recorded for this sample are tens of thousands of clones; 60% to 75% of them occurred a single time. The ten largest clones take up 2.5% to 3% of the sample.

In the ViraFEST assay, PBMC were stimulated with viral peptide pools, and TCR sequencing was then used to find antigen-specific CD4+ T cell clonotypes based on their expansion. After more than 9 days of culture, CD4+ T cells were isolated with the EasySep CD4+ T cell isolation kit. Negative nucleocapsid antibody results before and after vaccination confirmed that the healthy vaccine recipients had no prior SARS-CoV-2 infection. About 2.1 million PBMC per well were cultured with about 10 ug/ml peptides in IMDM containing approximately 4.5% human AB serum, around 10 IU/ml IL-2 and gentamicin. On days 3 and 7, half of the culture medium was replaced with fresh IL-2-containing medium. Each peptide stimulation condition was cultured in triplicate wells unless otherwise noted. PBMC were separated from whole blood using Ficoll-Paque Plus gradient centrifugation and were then either cryopreserved at -140C or used fresh. The overlapping peptide pools covered the spike proteins of SARS-CoV-2 as well as those of the common cold coronaviruses HCoV-NL63, HCoV-OC43 and HCoV-229E. Genomic DNA was extracted from cultured CD4+ T cells with the QIAamp micro DNA kit.

Per the germline V gene, SGDLS is the CDR1 and YYNGEE is the CDR2. The CDR3 runs 14 residues from the cysteine to the phenylalanine. Only CDR3 DNA is held: 42 bases, read in frame from base 1. Germline trimming: 6 bases from V, 7 bases from J; junction bases outside gene matches: 6. Remarks on this clone: Its antigen is currently not known. No clone much larger than this one lies a single base away; base qualities are absent.

The source of this sequence is a human donor who received a COVID-19 vaccine. Specimen: CD4+ T cells from PBMCs cultured with HCoV-NL63 spike peptides, collected before COVID-19 vaccination. Sample cell subset or site, as interpreted from the label and publication: HCoV-NL63 spike overlapping peptide pool stimulation. The chain joins TRBV9 to TRBJ2-2, with 10 bases aligning to TRBD1. The CDR3 reads as follows: CASNGQGDYGELFF. The nucleotides read TGTGCCAGCAACGGACAGGGGGATTACGGGGAGCTGTTTTTT. Reference TRBV9 and TRBJ2-2 proteins supply the regions before and after the CDR3; the full variable domain is: DSGVTQTPKHLITATGQRVTLRCSPRSGDLSVYWYQQSLDQGLQFLIQYYNGEERAKGNILERFSAQQFPDLHSELNLSSLELGDSALYFCASNGQGDYGELFFGEGSRLTVL.